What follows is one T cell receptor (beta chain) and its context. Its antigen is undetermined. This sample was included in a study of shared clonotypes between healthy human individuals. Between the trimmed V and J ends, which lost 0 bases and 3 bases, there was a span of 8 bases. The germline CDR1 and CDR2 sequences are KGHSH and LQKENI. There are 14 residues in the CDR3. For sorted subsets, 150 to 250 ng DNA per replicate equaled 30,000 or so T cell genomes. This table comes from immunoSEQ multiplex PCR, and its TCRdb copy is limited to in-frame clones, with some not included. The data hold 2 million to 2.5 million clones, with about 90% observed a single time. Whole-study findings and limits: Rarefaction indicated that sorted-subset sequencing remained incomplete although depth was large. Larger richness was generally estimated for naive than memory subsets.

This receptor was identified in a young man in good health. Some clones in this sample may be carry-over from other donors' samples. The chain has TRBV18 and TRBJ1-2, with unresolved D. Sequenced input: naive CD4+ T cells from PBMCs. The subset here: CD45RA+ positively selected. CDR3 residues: CASSPPGRDYGYTF. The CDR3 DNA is TGTGCCAGCTCACCACCGGGCAGAGACTATGGCTACACCTTC.